The clone carrying this TCR beta chain was counted at least ten times. Its specificity is not known. CDR1 is MRHNA, CDR2 SNTAGT, per germline. V dropped 6 bases and J dropped 1; count of bases not matched to a gene: 4. The CDR3 is made up of 15 amino acids. This specimen belongs to a study of spatial heterogeneity in lung cancer. Overall study findings and caveats: The appearance of ubiquitous expanded tumor TCRs in blood was greater at resection than follow-up.

Individually, TCR cDNA molecules were each labelled with a unique molecular identifier. TCRdb reanalysed the 5' RACE reads using MiXCR and keeps one entry per CDR3 protein. The sample records approximately 30,000 distinct CDR3 sequences, 8.5% to 12% being singletons. The time point was: blood at routine non-recurrence follow-up after resection. This sequence was found in a female donor with early-stage non-small cell lung cancer. The source material was PBMCs, sampled at follow-up. The chain recombines TRBV6-4 with TRBJ2-4; 9 positions match TRBD2. CDR3 in amino acids: CASSASGAAKNIQYF. CDR3 DNA sequence: TGTGCCAGCAGCGCTAGCGGGGCGGCCAAAAACATTCAGTACTTC.